Each of the 28 T cell receptor beta chains below was sequenced from the same sample in a study of blood T cell repertoires in COVID-19. This table comes from immunoSEQ multiplex PCR, and its TCRdb copy is limited to in-frame clones, with some not included. The table has some 75,000 clones, 65% to 85% seen once. The sample taken for sequencing was peripheral blood. The source is a man aged 50-60 years with COVID-19, enrolled during active disease.

The chain has TRBV25-1 and TRBJ2-1; a possible D gene is TRBD2 (6 bases). This CDR3 spans 17 amino acids. Trimming pared 2 bases from V and 0 bases from J, leaving 14 bases between. From germline, CDR1 is MGHDK and CDR2 SYGVNS. DNA for the CDR3: TGTGCCAGCAGTGAACTTGCGGGACGGAGCTCCTACAATGAGCAGTTCTTC. It specifies CASSELAGRSSYNEQFF. Full variable domain (missing parts from reference TRBV25-1 and TRBJ2-1): EADIYQTPRYLVIGTGKKITLECSQTMGHDKMYWYQQDPGMELHLIHYSYGVNSTEKGDLSSESTVSRIRTEHFPLTLESARPSHTSQYLCASSELAGRSSYNEQFFGPGTRLTVL.

The rearrangement uses TRBV24-1 and TRBJ1-1; D is undetermined. The germline V gene encodes CDR1 KGHDR and CDR2 SFDVKD. Trimming removed 4 bases from V and 7 bases from J, with 6 bases in between. This CDR3 comprises 11 residues. Here the CDR3 reads CATSDSIEAFF. The CDR3 nucleotides read TGTGCCACCAGTGACAGTATTGAAGCTTTCTTT.

This CDR3 is CASSESPSYNSPLHF. DNA of the CDR3: TGCGCCAGCAGTGAGTCCCCGAGCTATAATTCACCCCTCCACTTT. The gene calls are TRBV10-2 and TRBJ1-6; D gene ambiguous. CDR3 length equals 15 residues. Trimming left V 0 bases short and J 3 bases short, with 6 bases between. Germline V CDR1 and CDR2: WSHSY, SAAADI.

The gene calls are TRBV5-4 and TRBJ1-3; D is unclear. V gave up 0 bases and J gave up 2 bases, with 12 bases separating them. The CDR3 extends over 16 amino acids. Germline V CDR1 and CDR2: SGHNT, YYREEE (reference sequence). CDR3 DNA sequence: TGTGCCAGCAGCTTGGATGCGCTAACTACTGGAAACACCATATATTTT. Amino acids: CASSLDALTTGNTIYF.

The rearrangement joins TRBV10-3 to TRBJ1-1, with 7 bases fitting TRBD1. V was clipped by 0 bases and J by 11 bases; unmatched bases: 6. Germline assignment: CDR1 ENHRY and CDR2 SYGVKD. The CDR3 is made up of 13 amino acids. The CDR3 region is CAISESTTGWAFF. As DNA, the CDR3 is TGTGCCATCAGTGAGTCAACGACAGGGTGGGCTTTCTTT.

This clone was observed a single time. This chain connects TRBV5-1 to TRBJ2-7, with D maybe TRBD1 (6 bases). The CDR3 is 14 residues long. The V end lost 6 bases, the J end lost 9 bases, and 22 bases lay between the germline ends. CDR1 is SGHRS, CDR2 YFSETQ, per germline. CDR3 amino acids: CASMPGHQITRQYF. The CDR3, as DNA: TGCGCCAGCATGCCGGGACATCAAATTACGAGGCAGTACTTC.

This clone is a singleton in its sample. V and J are TRBV3-1 (or the pseudogene TRBV3-2) and TRBJ2-3, with D unresolved. Germline V gene lookup returns CDR1 LGHDT and CDR2 YNNKEL (reference sequence). With 4 bases removed from V and 3 bases from J, the gap between germline ends came to 14 bases. The CDR3 runs to 15 residues. The CDR3, as DNA: TGTGCCAGCAGCCCTGATCGAACTTCGACAGATACGCAGTATTTT. Translation gives CASSPDRTSTDTQYF.

This sequence joins TRBV5-1 and TRBJ1-2, with 12 bases matching TRBD1. The CDR3 totals 13 residues. Germline V CDR1 and CDR2: SGHRS, YFSETQ. J was trimmed by 8 bases and V by 3 bases; bases with no gene match: 2. The CDR3 region is CASSWDRGQGYTF. For the CDR3, the DNA is TGCGCCAGCAGCTGGGACAGGGGGCAAGGCTACACCTTC.

In the case of this clone: Additional DNA sequences in this sample encode the identical CDR3. The chain employs TRBV2 and TRBJ2-7; D remains ambiguous. Trimming cost V 5 bases and J 1 base, with 3 bases left between them. The CDR3 contains 11 residues. CDR1 and CDR2 (germline): SNHLY, FYNNEI. The CDR3 region is CASSYSYEQYF. The DNA of the CDR3 is TGTGCCAGCAGTTATTCCTACGAGCAGTACTTC.

V is TRBV30 and J is TRBJ1-1, with a possible D match to TRBD1 (6 bases). The length of the CDR3 is 13 residues. CDR1 GTSNPN and CDR2 SVGIG come from the germline V gene (reference sequence). Trimming left V 6 bases short and J 4 bases short, with 15 bases between. The CDR3 here is CACTIQGRTEAFF. The CDR3 DNA reads as TGTGCCTGCACGATACAGGGTCGCACTGAAGCTTTCTTT.

This chain uses TRBV4-1 with TRBJ2-7; the D gene is possibly TRBD1 (6 bases). Per the germline V gene, CDR1 is MGHRA and CDR2 is YSYEKL. V lost 2 bases and J 0 bases, leaving 11 bases between the germline ends. The CDR3 length is 15 residues. CDR3 DNA sequence: TGCGCCAGCAGCCAACCACGGGACACCTCCTACGAGCAGTACTTC. Amino acid sequence: CASSQPRDTSYEQYF.

V is TRBV4-3 and J is TRBJ2-2; maybe TRBD1 (7 bases). The V gene's germline CDR1 is LGHNA and CDR2 YSLEER. The CDR3 has 16 amino acids. Between the trimmed V and J ends, which lost 5 bases and 4 bases, there was a span of 17 bases. In DNA form, the CDR3 reads TGCGCCAGCAGCGATTACGGCGGGACAGCCACCGGGGAGCTGTTTTTT. Protein sequence: CASSDYGGTATGELFF.

The chain links TRBV9 to TRBJ2-5, with 7 bases identical to TRBD1. The germline gives CDR1 SGDLS, CDR2 YYNGEE. This CDR3 is 16 amino acids long. With 0 bases clipped from V and 5 bases from J, the junction kept 10 bases outside the gene matches. CDR3 residues: CASSVDGTGVRETQYF. In nucleotides, the CDR3 is TGTGCCAGCAGCGTAGACGGTACAGGGGTAAGGGAGACCCAGTACTTC.

Only a few counts were recorded for this clone. The V gene is TRBV30, the J gene TRBJ1-1; D remains ambiguous. Germline loops: CDR1 GTSNPN, CDR2 SVGIG (reference sequence). Trimming stripped 0 bases from V and 4 bases from J, with 6 bases between. This CDR3 comprises 12 residues. In nucleotides, the CDR3 is TGTGCCTGGAGTGTAGTCAGCACTGAAGCTTTCTTT. Encoded protein: CAWSVVSTEAFF.

The chain recombines TRBV28 with TRBJ1-2, with a tentative D call TRBD1 (5 bases). Per germline, CDR1 MDHEN and CDR2 SYDVKM. V shed 6 bases and J shed 7 bases, with 12 bases lying between them. The CDR3 has 12 residues. This CDR3 is CASRETEVGYTF. CDR3 nucleotides: TGTGCCAGCAGGGAGACAGAGGTTGGCTACACCTTC.

This clone was counted a few times. The chain couples TRBV19 to TRBJ2-7; tentative D call: TRBD1 (5 bases). CDR1 is LNHDA, CDR2 SQIVND, per germline (reference sequence). V lost 5 bases to trimming and J lost 0 bases, with 11 bases between them. This CDR3 is built from 14 residues. The CDR3 is CASSSQGSSYEQYF. CDR3 sequence (DNA): TGTGCCAGTAGTTCTCAGGGTTCCTCCTACGAGCAGTACTTC.

The rearrangement links TRBV19 to TRBJ1-2; no reliable D call. The V gene lost 9 bases and the J gene lost 1 base, with 12 bases spanning the gap. Germline CDR1 and CDR2: LNHDA and SQIVND (reference sequence). The CDR3 length is 13 residues. CDR3 in amino acids: CASSKGGNYGYTF. In DNA form, the CDR3 reads TGTGCCAGCTCTAAGGGAGGTAACTATGGCTACACCTTC.

This sequence joins TRBV11-2 and TRBJ1-1; D might be TRBD1 (6 bases). CDR3 length equals 15 residues. The V end lost 1 base, the J end lost 9 bases, and 18 bases lay between the germline ends. Germline V CDR1 and CDR2: SGHAT, FQNNGV. CDR3 protein: CASSLAGGPDLKAFF. The CDR3 DNA is TGTGCCAGCAGCTTAGCTGGGGGCCCCGATCTTAAAGCTTTCTTT.

This chain connects TRBV5-8 to TRBJ2-1; 10 nucleotides agree with TRBD2. CDR3 size: 13 residues. Trimming cost V 4 bases and J 15 bases; bases outside gene matches: 10. The germline V gene has CDR1 SGHTS and CDR2 YDEGEE. CDR3 bases: TGTGCCAGCAGCAAAGGCCAGCGGGAGGGCCGGTTCTTC. It codes for CASSKGQREGRFF.

The rearrangement joins TRBV27 to TRBJ2-7; maybe TRBD2 (6 bases). The V gene lost 5 bases and the J gene lost 0 bases, with 17 bases spanning the gap. The CDR3 is 16 residues long. Germline V gene data show CDR1 as MNHEY and CDR2 as SMNVEV (reference sequence). The CDR3: CASSTYGGADSYEQYF. CDR3 DNA sequence: TGTGCCAGCAGTACTTACGGGGGAGCGGACTCCTACGAGCAGTACTTC.

The chain combines TRBV27 with TRBJ2-3; the D is unclear. CDR1 is MNHEY, CDR2 SMNVEV, per germline (reference sequence). V lost 5 bases and J 5 bases, leaving 5 bases between the germline ends. This CDR3 spans 11 amino acids. CDR3 loop: CASSPGDTQYF. CDR3 nucleotides: TGTGCCAGCAGTCCGGGAGATACGCAGTATTTT.

The gene calls are TRBV6-6 and TRBJ1-5; TRBD1 matches 8 bases. This CDR3 has 14 residues. CDR1 and CDR2 from the germline V gene are MNHNY and SVGAGI (reference sequence). Trimming at V came to 6 bases and at J to 5 bases, leaving 6 bases not matched to a gene. The CDR3 is CASRSGGADQPQHF. DNA of the CDR3: TGTGCCAGCAGATCAGGGGGCGCAGATCAGCCCCAGCATTTT.

This rearrangement joins TRBV6-5 to TRBJ1-2; D is perhaps TRBD1 (5 bases). V gave up 2 bases and J gave up 1 base, with 11 bases separating them. The CDR3 runs 15 residues. CDR1 and CDR2 (germline): MNHEY, SVGAGI. CDR3 bases: TGTGCCAGCAGTTACGGGCAGGGATTTAACTATGGCTACACCTTC. Residues: CASSYGQGFNYGYTF.

The rearrangement uses TRBV21-1 and TRBJ2-7; the table gives TRBD2 as D, unverified against the DNA. TRBV21-1 is a pseudogene. The CDR3 is 19 residues long. The CDR3 sequence: CASSKSTSGSGAPYEEQYF. The CDR3 nucleotides read TGTGCCAGCAGCAAATCGACTAGCGGTTCCGGGGCCCCTTACGAGGAGCAGTACTTC.

This clone was counted once. The chain combines TRBV25-1 with TRBJ2-3, with 14 bases lining up with TRBD2. The CDR3 has 14 residues. Trimming removed 8 bases from V and 4 bases from J; junction bases left unmatched: 2. From germline, CDR1 is MGHDK and CDR2 SYGVNS. CDR3 DNA sequence: TGTGCCAGCGGGGGACTAGCGGGAGCAGATACGCAGTATTTT. Protein: CASGGLAGADTQYF.

This chain connects TRBV5-4 to TRBJ2-1; tentative D call: TRBD2 (7 bases). The V end was cut by 2 bases, the J end by 4 bases, with 16 bases between. Germline-derived CDR1 and CDR2 are SGHNT and YYREEE (reference sequence). This CDR3 is built from 16 residues. The CDR3, as DNA: TGTGCCAGCAGCTTTGGGGGGGCTAGCGGTTACAATGAGCAGTTCTTC. Translated, it gives CASSFGGASGYNEQFF.

The genes are TRBV5-1 and TRBJ2-5, with 7 bases lining up with TRBD2. The CDR3 runs 16 residues. In germline, CDR1 is SGHRS, CDR2 YFSETQ. V lost 0 bases and J lost 2; bases outside the gene matches: 7. CDR3 in amino acids: CASSLGGGSLQETQYF. The CDR3 DNA reads TGCGCCAGCAGCTTGGGGGGGGGATCTCTACAAGAGACCCAGTACTTC.

This clone was detected ten times or more. J is TRBJ2-5 and V is TRBV9, with TRBD2 identical over 12 bases. The J segment lost 0 bases and the V segment lost 3 bases, leaving 6 bases of the junction unmatched. The CDR3 spans 17 residues. Looked up from germline, CDR1 is SGDLS and CDR2 is YYNGEE. In DNA form, the CDR3 reads TGTGCCAGCAGCGCGCCAAGACTAGCGGGGGACCAAGAGACCCAGTACTTC. Its translation is CASSAPRLAGDQETQYF.